A selection of T cell receptor beta chains follows, all from one sample in a study of shared clonotypes between healthy human individuals. The assay was immunoSEQ multiplex PCR, and TCRdb's table has in-frame clones only and misses some. The table includes roughly 320,000 clones, around 86% detected once. Sequencing was carried out using memory CD8+ T cells sorted from blood. The origin of the receptors is a young man in good health. Each CDR3 is given with its conserved first and last residue. Each record gives: J gene, clone size, V gene, D gene, CDR3 DNA, CDR3 protein. The D gene is left open where the match is weak. Expanded clones get a size class; other rows say once, few or many, or leave the size out.

TRBJ1-5	NA	TRBV27	NA	TGTGCCAGCAGTGTCGGAGGTAGCAATCAGCCCCAGCATTTT	CASSVGGSNQPQHF
TRBJ2-2	NA	TRBV10-2	NA	TGCGCCAGCACGAGTGGTACTGGGGATAACACCGGGGAGCTGTTTTTT	CASTSGTGDNTGELFF
TRBJ2-3	NA	TRBV13	TRBD2	TGTGCCAGCACCGCCGGGGGGGAAGATACGCAGTATTTT	CASTAGGEDTQYF
TRBJ1-2	few	TRBV6-6	NA	TGTGCCAGCAGTTACGGGGGCTACACCTTC	CASSYGGYTF
TRBJ2-7	NA	TRBV15	TRBD1	TGTGCCACCATCGACTCGGGACAGTCTTTTGGCATTGGCGAGCAGTACTTC	CATIDSGQSFGIGEQYF
TRBJ2-5	NA	TRBV6-5	NA	TGTGCCAGCAGTTACTCAGAGACCCAGTACTTC	CASSYSETQYF
TRBJ1-1	NA	TRBV2	TRBD1	TGTGCCAGCACCCAGGGGGAGAACACTGAAGCTTTCTTT	CASTQGENTEAFF
TRBJ1-4	NA	TRBV7-2	NA	TGTGCCAGCAGCTCCTACTCGGGGGCTAATAATGAAAAACTGTTTTTT	CASSSYSGANNEKLFF
TRBJ2-3	NA	TRBV29-1	NA	TGCAGCGTTGTAGGGGCAGATACGCAGTATTTT	CSVVGADTQYF
TRBJ1-5	NA	TRBV28	NA	TGTGCCAGCATGGAGGGTAGCCAGCCCCAGCATTTT	CASMEGSQPQHF